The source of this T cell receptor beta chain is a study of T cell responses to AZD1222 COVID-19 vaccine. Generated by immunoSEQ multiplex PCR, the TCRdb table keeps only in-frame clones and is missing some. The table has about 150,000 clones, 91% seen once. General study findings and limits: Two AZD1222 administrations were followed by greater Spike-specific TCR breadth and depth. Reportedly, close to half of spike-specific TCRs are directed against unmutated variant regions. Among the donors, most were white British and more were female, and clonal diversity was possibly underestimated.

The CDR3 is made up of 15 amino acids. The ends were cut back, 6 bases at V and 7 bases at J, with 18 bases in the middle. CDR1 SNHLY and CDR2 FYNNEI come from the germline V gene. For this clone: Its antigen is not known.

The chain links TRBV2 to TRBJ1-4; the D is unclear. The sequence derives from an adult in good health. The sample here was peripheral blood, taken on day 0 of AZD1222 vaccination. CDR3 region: CASRIEGPGGEKLFF. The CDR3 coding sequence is TGTGCCAGCAGAATTGAGGGCCCCGGAGGTGAAAAACTGTTTTTT.